These 21 T cell receptor beta chains share one sample of origin, sequenced in a study of blood T cell repertoires in COVID-19. Method: immunoSEQ multiplex PCR; TCRdb's copy keeps in-frame clones and lacks some. The sample consists of approximately 91,000 clones, approximately 77% of them appearing once. The sequencing sample was made of peripheral blood. These TCRs come from a woman over 75 with acute or convalescent COVID-19.

The gene calls are TRBV7-3 and TRBJ1-3, with a possible D match to TRBD1 (6 bases). The CDR3 runs 13 residues. Trimming removed 3 bases at V and 4 bases at J, with 7 bases between. Germline V gene data show CDR1 as SGHTA and CDR2 as FQGTGA. CDR3 residues: CASSFQGGNTIYF. The CDR3 region has the DNA TGTGCCAGCAGCTTCCAGGGGGGAAACACCATATATTTT.

V usage is TRBV19 and J usage is TRBJ1-2; D not certain. Looked up from germline, CDR1 is LNHDA and CDR2 is SQIVND (reference sequence). V dropped 1 base and J dropped 8 bases, with 20 bases sitting between them. The CDR3 is made up of 16 amino acids. The CDR3 reads CASSIAPGGSERGYTF. CDR3 DNA: TGTGCCAGTAGTATAGCCCCCGGCGGGTCCGAGAGGGGCTACACCTTC.

This chain uses TRBV28 with TRBJ1-3; the D gene is possibly TRBD1 (6 bases). The CDR3 runs 14 residues. The ends were cut back, 2 bases at V and 9 bases at J, with 14 bases in the middle. Germline CDR1 is MDHEN and CDR2 is SYDVKM. The CDR3 is CASSLSPGEGTIYF. CDR3 in DNA: TGTGCCAGCAGTTTAAGTCCAGGGGAAGGCACCATATATTTT. The full variable domain, with the rest looked up from reference TRBV28 and TRBJ1-3, is DVKVTQSSRYLVKRTGEKVFLECVQDMDHENMFWYRQDPGLGLRLIYFSYDVKMKEKGDIPEGYSVSREKKERFSLILESASTNQTSMYLCASSLSPGEGTIYFGEGSWLTVV.

The chain couples TRBV9 to TRBJ2-6; D perhaps matches TRBD2 (5 bases). The CDR3 contains 15 residues. Deletions cut 2 bases from V and 1 base from J, with 7 bases between. Germline V gene sequence: CDR1 SGDLS, CDR2 YYNGEE. The CDR3 DNA is TGTGCCAGCAGCGTTCGGAGGTCTGGGGCCAACGTCCTGACTTTC. Residues: CASSVRRSGANVLTF.

The rearrangement uses TRBV9 and TRBJ2-5; possibly TRBD2 for D (5 bases). Germline CDR1 is SGDLS and CDR2 is YYNGEE. This CDR3 is built from 15 residues. V was trimmed by 0 bases and J by 1 base, leaving 10 bases between them. CDR3 amino acids: CASSVGESFQETQYF. Here the CDR3 DNA reads TGTGCCAGCAGCGTAGGGGAGAGCTTCCAAGAGACCCAGTACTTC.

V and J are TRBV9 and TRBJ2-2; TRBD2 matches at 14 bases. Germline CDR1 SGDLS, CDR2 YYNGEE. V lost 3 bases, J lost 7 bases, and 8 bases stayed unmatched. The CDR3 totals 17 residues. The CDR3 region is CASSEPGLAGVGGELFF. As DNA, the CDR3 is TGTGCCAGCAGCGAGCCGGGACTAGCGGGAGTGGGCGGGGAGCTGTTTTTT.

This chain joins TRBV21-1 and TRBJ2-7; the D call TRBD2 from the table was never checked on the DNA. TRBV21-1 is tagged as a pseudogene. The CDR3 extends over 19 amino acids. The CDR3 loop reads CASTRDRGILAGFPYEQYF. The DNA for the CDR3 is TGTGCCAGCACCAGGGACAGGGGGATACTAGCGGGATTCCCCTACGAGCAGTACTTC.

On this clone: The junction differs from germline at one of its ends, possibly a read error. The chain uses TRBV28 and TRBJ1-6, with a tentative D call TRBD1 (6 bases). Germline-derived CDR1 and CDR2 are MDHEN and SYDVKM. CDR3 length equals 14 residues. The CDR3, as DNA: TGTGCCACCAGTCGGGGGGCCGATAATTCACCCCTCCACTTT. This encodes CATSRGADNSPLHF. The full variable domain, with the rest looked up from reference TRBV28 and TRBJ1-6, is DVKVTQSSRYLVKRTGEKVFLECVQDMDHENMFWYRQDPGLGLRLIYFSYDVKMKEKGDIPEGYSVSREKKERFSLILESASTNQTSMYLCATSRGADNSPLHFGNGTRLTVT.

In DNA form, the CDR3 reads TGTGCCAGCGGATTACAGGGTATCTTGAACGAGCAGTACTTC. This encodes CASGLQGILNEQYF. The genes are TRBV2 and TRBJ2-7; D might be TRBD1 (6 bases). Germline V CDR1 and CDR2: SNHLY, FYNNEI. V lost 8 bases and J 5 bases, leaving 19 bases between the germline ends. CDR3 length: 14 residues. Full variable domain (outside the CDR3, taken from reference TRBV2 and TRBJ2-7): EPEVTQTPSHQVTQMGQEVILRCVPISNHLYFYWYRQILGQKVEFLVSFYNNEISEKSEIFDDQFSVERPDGSNFTLKIRSTKLEDSAMYFCASGLQGILNEQYFGPGTRLTVT.

The J gene is TRBJ2-5, the V gene TRBV14; D gene ambiguous. Trimming cost V 0 bases and J 7 bases, with 21 bases left between them. This CDR3 region has 17 residues. The germline V gene has CDR1 SGHDN and CDR2 FVKESK. The CDR3 protein is CASSQDDMLQQEWTQYF. CDR3 nucleotide sequence: TGTGCCAGCAGCCAAGACGATATGCTACAGCAAGAGTGGACCCAGTACTTC.

The genes are TRBV4-2 and TRBJ2-5; tentatively, D is TRBD1 (6 bases). Between the trimmed V and J ends, which lost 1 base and 3 bases, there was a span of 12 bases. Germline CDR1 is LGHNA and CDR2 is YNFKEQ. The CDR3 consists of 15 residues. Written as DNA, the CDR3 is TGTGCCAGCAGCCAAGCGCCGGGACAAAAAGAGACCCAGTACTTC. This codes for CASSQAPGQKETQYF.

V and J are TRBV7-9 and TRBJ1-2; 11 positions match TRBD1. The CDR3 covers 14 residues. V was pared by 6 bases and J by 6 bases, with 6 bases of the junction left unmatched. Germline V CDR1 and CDR2: SEHNR, FQNEAQ (reference sequence). The CDR3 bases are TGTGCCAGCAGTTTTGGACAGGGGGCCAATGGCTACACCTTC. It codes for CASSFGQGANGYTF.

V usage is TRBV5-1 and J usage is TRBJ1-1, with a possible D match to TRBD1 (5 bases). V lost 3 bases and J lost 6, with 15 bases in between. Germline V gives CDR1 SGHRS, CDR2 YFSETQ. The CDR3 extends over 14 amino acids. The CDR3 spells CASSWGGVGPEAFF. The CDR3 DNA follows: TGCGCCAGCAGCTGGGGCGGGGTCGGCCCTGAAGCTTTCTTT.

This rearrangement joins TRBV24-1 to TRBJ1-5, with TRBD1 identical over 10 bases. Trimming took 4 bases from V and 4 from J; bases not matched to a gene: 9. Germline loops: CDR1 KGHDR, CDR2 SFDVKD. The length of the CDR3 is 17 residues. CDR3 region: CATSDQRTGGENQPQHF. Here the CDR3 DNA reads TGTGCCACCAGTGACCAAAGGACAGGGGGGGAAAATCAGCCCCAGCATTTT.

The rearrangement uses TRBV10-3 and TRBJ2-2; TRBD2 is a possible D gene (6 bases). Per germline, CDR1 ENHRY and CDR2 SYGVKD. With 3 bases removed from V and 7 bases from J, the gap between germline ends came to 18 bases. This CDR3 spans 16 amino acids. CDR3 in DNA: TGTGCCATCAGTGAAGGAGGGGTCCCCCGGGGCGGGGAGCTGTTTTTT. It yields the protein CAISEGGVPRGGELFF.

The V and J genes are TRBV7-2 and TRBJ2-1; D gene unclear. The CDR3 totals 16 residues. Germline values: CDR1 SGHTA, CDR2 FQGNSA. V was cut by 1 base and J by 3 bases, with 13 bases left in between. The CDR3 region is CASSLVAGEYYNEQFF. CDR3 in DNA: TGTGCCAGCAGCTTAGTGGCAGGCGAATACTACAATGAGCAGTTCTTC.

A few counts support this clone. The chain uses TRBV7-6 and TRBJ2-3; a possible D gene is TRBD2 (5 bases). With 0 bases removed from V and 6 bases from J, the gap between germline ends came to 13 bases. CDR3 size: 15 residues. Per the germline V gene, CDR1 is SGHVS and CDR2 is FNYEAQ. The CDR3 spells CASSLASGGFDTQYF. The CDR3 DNA reads as TGTGCCAGCAGCTTAGCGTCGGGCGGGTTCGATACGCAGTATTTT. Using reference TRBV7-6 and TRBJ2-3 for the parts outside the CDR3, the full variable domain is GAGVSQSPRYKVTKRGQDVALRCDPISGHVSLYWYRQALGQGPEFLTYFNYEAQQDKSGLPNDRFSAERPEGSISTLTIQRTEQRDSAMYRCASSLASGGFDTQYFGPGTRLTVL.

The chain couples TRBV27 to TRBJ2-5; possibly TRBD1 for D (5 bases). V shed 2 bases and J shed 1 base, with 5 bases lying between them. The V gene's germline CDR1 is MNHEY and CDR2 SMNVEV (reference sequence). The CDR3 loop spans 13 amino acids. CDR3 residues: CASSLGAQETQYF. DNA for the CDR3: TGTGCCAGCAGTTTAGGGGCCCAAGAGACCCAGTACTTC.

This clone was detected many times. The rearrangement joins TRBV30 to TRBJ2-5, with D possibly TRBD1 on 5 matching bases. V was cut by 6 bases and J by 10 bases, with 18 bases left in between. The CDR3 extends over 12 amino acids. Germline lookup yields CDR1 GTSNPN and CDR2 SVGIG (reference sequence). The CDR3 sequence: CACGWGPRDQYF. The CDR3 DNA follows: TGTGCCTGCGGCTGGGGCCCCAGGGACCAGTACTTC.

The rearrangement links TRBV7-9 to TRBJ2-1; D call uncertain. V lost 5 bases to trimming and J lost 5 bases, with 7 bases between them. Per the germline V gene, CDR1 is SEHNR and CDR2 is FQNEAQ (reference sequence). This CDR3 region has 12 residues. The CDR3 sequence is CASSQLNNEQFF. CDR3 nucleotide sequence: TGTGCCAGCAGCCAACTGAACAATGAGCAGTTCTTC.

This chain connects TRBV19 to TRBJ1-5, with D possibly matching TRBD1 (5 bases). The germline V and J ends were trimmed by 6 bases and 0 bases, with 9 bases remaining between them. The germline gives CDR1 LNHDA, CDR2 SQIVND (reference sequence). The CDR3 covers 14 residues. CDR3 nucleotide sequence: TGTGCCAGTAGGGCAGGGCATAGCAATCAGCCCCAGCATTTT. This gives the protein CASRAGHSNQPQHF.